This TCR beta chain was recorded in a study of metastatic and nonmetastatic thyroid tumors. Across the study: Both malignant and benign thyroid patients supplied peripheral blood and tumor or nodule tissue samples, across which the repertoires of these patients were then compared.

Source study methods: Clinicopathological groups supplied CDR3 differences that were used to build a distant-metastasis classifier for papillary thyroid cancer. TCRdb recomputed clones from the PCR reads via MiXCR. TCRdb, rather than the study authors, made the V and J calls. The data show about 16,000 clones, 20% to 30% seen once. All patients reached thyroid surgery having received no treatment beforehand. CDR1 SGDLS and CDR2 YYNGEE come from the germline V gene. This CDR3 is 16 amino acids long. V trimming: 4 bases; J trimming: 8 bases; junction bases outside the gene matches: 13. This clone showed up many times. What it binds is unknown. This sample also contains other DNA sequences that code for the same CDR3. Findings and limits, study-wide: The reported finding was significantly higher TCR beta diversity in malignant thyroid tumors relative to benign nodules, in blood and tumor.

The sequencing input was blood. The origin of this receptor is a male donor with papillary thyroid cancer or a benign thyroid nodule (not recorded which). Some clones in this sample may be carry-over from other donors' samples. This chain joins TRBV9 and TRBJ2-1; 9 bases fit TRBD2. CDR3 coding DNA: TGTGCCAGCAGCCTCTGGGATAGCGGGAGAGTCGATGAGCAGTTCTTC. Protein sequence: CASSLWDSGRVDEQFF.